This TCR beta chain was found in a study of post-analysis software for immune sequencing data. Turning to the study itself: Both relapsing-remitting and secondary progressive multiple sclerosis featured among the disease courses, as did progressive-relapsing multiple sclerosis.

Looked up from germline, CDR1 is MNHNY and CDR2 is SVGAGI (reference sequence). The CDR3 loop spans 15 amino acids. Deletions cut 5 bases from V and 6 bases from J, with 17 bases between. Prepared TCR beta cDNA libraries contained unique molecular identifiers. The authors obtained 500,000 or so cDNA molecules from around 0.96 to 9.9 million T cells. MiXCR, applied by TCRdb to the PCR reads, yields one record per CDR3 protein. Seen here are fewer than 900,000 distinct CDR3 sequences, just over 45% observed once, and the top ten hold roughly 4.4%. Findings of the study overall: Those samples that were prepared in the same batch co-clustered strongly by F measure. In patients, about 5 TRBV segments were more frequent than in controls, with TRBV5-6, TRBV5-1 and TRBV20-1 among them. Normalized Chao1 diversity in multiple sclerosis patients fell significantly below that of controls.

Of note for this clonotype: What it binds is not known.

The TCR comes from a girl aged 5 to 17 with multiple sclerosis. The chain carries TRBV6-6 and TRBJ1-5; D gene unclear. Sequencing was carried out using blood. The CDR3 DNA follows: TGTGCCAGCAGTCCCAGTTGGGGTGAGGCTCAGCCCCAGCATTTT. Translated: CASSPSWGEAQPQHF.